This TCR beta chain was sequenced during a study of T cell repertoires in cytomegalovirus infection. About the research overall: Through public TCR beta signatures, both CMV infection and matching HLA type were indicated.

TCRdb redid the calling of the reads with MiXCR, one entry per CDR3 protein. Here the sample spans some 77,000 distinct CDR3 sequences, about 4% being singletons. The table lists this clonotype with many counts. The CDR3 is 15 amino acids. Germline loops: CDR1 SGHTA, CDR2 FQGNSA. V was pared by 3 bases and J by 2 bases, with 12 bases between. The sequence was obtained from a human donor in good health (CMV status not recorded). Some clones in this sample may be carry-over from other donors' samples. The rearrangement links TRBV7-2 to TRBJ2-3; D gene uncertain. Sequencing was carried out using PBMCs. The CDR3 loop is CASSFGSSFTDTQYF. In DNA, the CDR3 is TGTGCCAGCAGCTTCGGGTCCTCTTTCACAGATACGCAGTATTTT.